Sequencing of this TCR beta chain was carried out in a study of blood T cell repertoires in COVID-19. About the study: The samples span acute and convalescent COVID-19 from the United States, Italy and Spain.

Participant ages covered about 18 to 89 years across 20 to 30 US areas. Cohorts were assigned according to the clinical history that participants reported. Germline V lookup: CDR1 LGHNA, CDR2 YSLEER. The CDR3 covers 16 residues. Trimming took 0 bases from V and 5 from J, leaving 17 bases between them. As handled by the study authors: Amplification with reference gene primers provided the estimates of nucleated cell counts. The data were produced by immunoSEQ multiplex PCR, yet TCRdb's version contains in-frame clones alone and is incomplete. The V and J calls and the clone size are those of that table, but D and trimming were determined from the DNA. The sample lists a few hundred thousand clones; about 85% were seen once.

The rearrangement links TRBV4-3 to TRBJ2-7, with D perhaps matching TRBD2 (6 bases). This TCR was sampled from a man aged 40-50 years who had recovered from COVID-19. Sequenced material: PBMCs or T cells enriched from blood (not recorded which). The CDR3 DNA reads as TGCGCCAGCAGCCAAGATCTTGGTCAGGGCGGGAACGAGCAGTACTTC. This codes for CASSQDLGQGGNEQYF.